This TCR beta chain was observed in a study of cytomegalovirus exposure and HLA in healthy donors. In the study overall: Earlier, fewer than 130 million unique TCR beta sequences were recovered from around 180 million T cells by an analysis. Study-wide findings and caveats: As a later analysis showed, a missense DCLRE1C variant was linked to trimming of TCR beta V- and J-genes.

For this clone: The antigen remains unidentified.

The germline V gene has CDR1 ENHRY and CDR2 SYGVKD. The CDR3 length is 14 residues. Trimming removed 5 bases from V and 7 bases from J; junction bases left unmatched: 7. In the PCR, 60 Vbeta and 13 Jbeta primers were used. In the source study's methods: Roughly 10 million shared chains were among approximately 80 million unique TCR beta chains counted in a later analysis. Some clones are missing from TCRdb's copy, which holds only in-frame ones; the method was immunoSEQ multiplex PCR. D and trimming were read from the DNA, whereas the V and J calls and clone size are those reported in that table. The table lists about 89,000 clones, about 80% of them singletons, with 1.2% to 1.5% in the top ten.

This chain joins TRBV10-3 and TRBJ1-5, with TRBD1 matching 8 bases. The TCR comes from a male donor in good health and CMV-seronegative. The material sequenced was PBMCs. CDR3 sequence: CAISTGTGEQPQHF. Here the CDR3 DNA reads TGTGCCATCAGTACCGGGACAGGCGAACAGCCCCAGCATTTT.